This T cell receptor (beta chain) emerged from a study of long-term antiretroviral therapy in people with HIV. The CDR3 is 14 amino acids. CDR1 LNHDA and CDR2 SQIVND come from the germline V gene (reference sequence). The germline V and J ends were trimmed by 9 bases and 2 bases, with 15 bases remaining between them. This clone was detected only a few times. Investigators performed immunoSEQ version v3.0 at survey level. Measured with immunoSEQ multiplex PCR; TCRdb has only the in-frame clones, and not every one. The sample contains 15,000 to 20,000 clones, roughly 86% of which appear only once. There were no participants with HIV treated outside the United States.

The genes are TRBV19 and TRBJ2-3; D may correspond to TRBD1 or TRBD2 (6 bases each). The clonotype originates from a man aged 18 to 35 with HIV. The sequencing here drew on unsorted PBMCs, taken 2.1 years after starting antiretroviral therapy. The CDR3 protein is CASAWGAPTDTQYF. The CDR3 DNA is TGTGCCAGCGCGTGGGGGGCCCCCACAGATACGCAGTATTTT.